These 10 T cell receptor beta chains were sequenced from one sample in a study of T-cell memory formation after mild COVID-19. From the 5' RACE reads, TCRdb called clonotypes with MiXCR, one entry per CDR3 protein. Among approximately 340,000 distinct CDR3 sequences listed, approximately 12% were seen once. What was sequenced was PBMCs or a T cell subset sorted from them (not recorded which). These receptors all stem from a man younger than 35 who had mild COVID-19 (a few samples of this study predate the infection). Cell type and time point are not known.

The table lists this clonotype with a few counts. The chain joins TRBV18 to TRBJ1-1, with D possibly matching TRBD1 (5 bases). The CDR3 is 16 amino acids. Germline loops: CDR1 KGHSH, CDR2 LQKENI. V dropped 2 bases and J dropped 0 bases, with 13 bases sitting between them. CDR3 protein: CASSPTDSAVNTEAFF. In nucleotides, the CDR3 is TGTGCCAGCTCACCAACTGACAGTGCTGTGAACACTGAAGCTTTCTTT.

At least ten counts were recorded for this clonotype. V and J are TRBV4-1 and TRBJ2-5, with TRBD2 matching 10 bases. The CDR3 has 15 residues. In germline, CDR1 is MGHRA, CDR2 YSYEKL. Trimming took 1 base from V and 3 from J; bases not matched to a gene: 2. CDR3 sequence (DNA): TGCGCCAGCAGCCAAGTTGGACTAGCGGAAGAGACCCAGTACTTC. Translating gives CASSQVGLAEETQYF.

The table lists this clonotype with a few counts. V gene TRBV20-1 combines with J gene TRBJ1-5, with a tentative D call TRBD1 (6 bases). V lost 5 bases and J 0 bases, leaving 11 bases between the germline ends. The CDR3 sequence is 14 residues long. Germline loops: CDR1 DFQATT, CDR2 SNEGSKA (reference sequence). CDR3 sequence (DNA): TGCAGTGCTGGGGGGACACATAGCAATCAGCCCCAGCATTTT. Its translation: CSAGGTHSNQPQHF.

The chain is built from TRBV6-6 and TRBJ1-5; D uncertain. The CDR3 spans 14 residues. Germline V gene sequence: CDR1 MNHNY, CDR2 SVGAGI (reference sequence). V was cut by 6 bases and J by 3 bases, with 12 bases left in between. In DNA form, the CDR3 reads TGTGCCAGCAGCCGCGGCGGTTACAATCAGCCCCAGCATTTT. It is translated as CASSRGGYNQPQHF.

This chain joins TRBV5-1 and TRBJ1-1; TRBD1 aligns across 7 bases. The length of the CDR3 is 14 residues. V trimming: 0 bases; J trimming: 8 bases; junction bases outside the gene matches: 7. Germline-derived CDR1 and CDR2 are SGHRS and YFSETQ. This CDR3 reads CASSLGSSTGEAFF. CDR3 bases: TGCGCCAGCAGCTTGGGAAGCTCGACAGGGGAAGCTTTCTTT.

In this sample, this clonotype turned up once. A much larger clone lies one base from this, so it may be a read error. The chain recombines TRBV7-8 with TRBJ2-7; 7 bases are a match to TRBD1. Germline V gene data show CDR1 as SGHVS and CDR2 as FQNEAQ. The CDR3 extends over 14 amino acids. V was pared by 5 bases and J by 2 bases, with 6 bases of the junction left unmatched. In nucleotides, the CDR3 is TGTGCCAGCAGCATAAGGACAGGTACCTACGAGCAGTACTTC. Translating gives CASSIRTGTYEQYF. Drawing the rest from reference TRBV7-8 and TRBJ2-7, the complete variable domain is GAGVSQSPRYKVAKRGQDVALRCDPISGHVSLFWYQQALGQGPEFLTYFQNEAQLDKSGLPSDRFFAERPEGSVSTLKIQRTQQEDSAVYLCASSIRTGTYEQYFGPGTRLTVT.

The rearrangement uses TRBV10-3 and TRBJ1-1; TRBD1 matches at 11 bases. J gave up 6 bases and V 8 bases, and 11 bases lay outside the gene matches. This CDR3 comprises 15 residues. CDR1 ENHRY and CDR2 SYGVKD come from the germline V gene. The chain's CDR3 is CAIGGGQGARSEAFF. The CDR3 coding sequence is TGTGCCATCGGGGGCGGACAGGGGGCGAGATCTGAAGCTTTCTTT.

The chain couples TRBV4-1 to TRBJ2-1, with D possibly being TRBD1 or TRBD2 (5 bases each). This CDR3 is built from 14 residues. Trimming left V 2 bases short and J 10 bases short, with 15 bases between. CDR1 is MGHRA and CDR2 is YSYEKL in the germline V gene. CDR3 sequence reads: CASSQTREIEEQFF. CDR3 sequence (DNA): TGCGCCAGCAGCCAAACCAGGGAGATAGAAGAGCAGTTCTTC.

The chain has TRBV7-7 and TRBJ2-2, with 7 bases that match TRBD1. This CDR3 is 14 amino acids long. With 5 bases clipped from V and 7 bases from J, the junction kept 7 bases outside the gene matches. Per the germline V gene, CDR1 is SSHAT and CDR2 is FNYEAQ (reference sequence). CDR3 amino acids: CASSAYRGHGELFF. The CDR3 coding sequence is TGTGCCAGCAGCGCTTACAGGGGCCACGGGGAGCTGTTTTTT.

V is TRBV4-1 and J is TRBJ2-3; the D call may be TRBD1 or TRBD2 (5 bases each). The germline gives CDR1 MGHRA, CDR2 YSYEKL. This CDR3 has 17 residues. V dropped 5 bases and J dropped 2 bases, with 20 bases sitting between them. CDR3 loop: CASSNRQLEAYTDTQYF. The CDR3, as DNA: TGCGCCAGCAGCAACAGGCAACTAGAGGCATACACAGATACGCAGTATTTT.